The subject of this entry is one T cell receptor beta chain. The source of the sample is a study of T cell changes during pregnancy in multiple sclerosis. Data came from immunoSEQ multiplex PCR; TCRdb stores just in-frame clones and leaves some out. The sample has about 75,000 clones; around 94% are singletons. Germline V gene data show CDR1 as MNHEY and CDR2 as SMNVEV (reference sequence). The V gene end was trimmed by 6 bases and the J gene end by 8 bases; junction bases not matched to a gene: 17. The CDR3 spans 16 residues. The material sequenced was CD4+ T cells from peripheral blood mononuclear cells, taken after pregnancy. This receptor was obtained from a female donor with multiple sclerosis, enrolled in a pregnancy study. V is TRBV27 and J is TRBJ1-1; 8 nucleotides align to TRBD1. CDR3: CASSHLLGTGRAEAFF. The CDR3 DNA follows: TGTGCCAGCAGCCACCTCTTAGGGACAGGTCGGGCCGAAGCTTTCTTT.